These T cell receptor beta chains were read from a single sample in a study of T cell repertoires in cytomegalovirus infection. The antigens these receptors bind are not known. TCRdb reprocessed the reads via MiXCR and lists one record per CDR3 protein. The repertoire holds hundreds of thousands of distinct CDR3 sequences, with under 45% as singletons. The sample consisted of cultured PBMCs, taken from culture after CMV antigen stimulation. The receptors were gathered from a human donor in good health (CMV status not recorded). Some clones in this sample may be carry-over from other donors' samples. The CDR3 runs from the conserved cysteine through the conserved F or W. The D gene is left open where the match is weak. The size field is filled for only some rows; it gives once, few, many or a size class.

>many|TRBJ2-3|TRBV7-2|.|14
CASSLSGGADTQYF
TGTGCCAGCAGCTTGAGCGGTGGGGCAGATACGCAGTATTTT
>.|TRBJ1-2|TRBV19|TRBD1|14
CASSIFGQAGGYTF
TGTGCCAGTAGTATTTTCGGACAGGCGGGAGGCTACACCTTC
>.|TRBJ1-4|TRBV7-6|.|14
CASSLDVINEKLFF
TGTGCCAGCAGCTTGGACGTGATTAATGAAAAACTGTTTTTT
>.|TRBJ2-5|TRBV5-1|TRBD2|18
CASSLEGLAGGPGETQYF
TGCGCCAGCAGCTTGGAGGGACTAGCGGGGGGACCGGGAGAGACCCAGTACTTC
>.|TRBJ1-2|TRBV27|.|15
CASSLGRSENRGYTF
TGTGCCAGCAGTTTGGGACGGTCCGAGAATAGGGGCTACACCTTC
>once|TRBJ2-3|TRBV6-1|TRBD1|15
CASSPYRDRRDTQYF
TGTGCCAGCAGCCCTTACCGGGACAGGCGGGATACGCAGTATTTT
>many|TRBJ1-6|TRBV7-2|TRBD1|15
CASSTTGQKESPLHF
TGTGCCAGCAGCACTACGGGACAGAAGGAATCACCCCTCCACTTT
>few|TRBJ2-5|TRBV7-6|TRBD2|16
CASSLSSGGRPETQYF
TGTGCCAGCAGCCTATCTAGCGGGGGGCGGCCCGAGACCCAGTACTTC
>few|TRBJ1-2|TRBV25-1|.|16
CASSDPGARVLYGYTF
TGTGCCAGCAGTGATCCGGGGGCCCGAGTTCTCTATGGCTACACCTTC
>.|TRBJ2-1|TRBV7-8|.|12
CASSLVVPEQFF
TGTGCCAGCAGCTTAGTGGTCCCCGAGCAGTTCTTC
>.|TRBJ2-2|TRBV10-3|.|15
CAISEFGVGTGELFF
TGTGCCATCAGTGAATTCGGGGTAGGCACCGGGGAGCTGTTTTTT